These 30 T cell receptor beta chains share one sample of origin, sequenced in a study of radiotherapy plus CTLA-4 blockade in lung cancer. TCRdb's table, derived via immunoSEQ multiplex PCR, lists solely in-frame clones and lacks some. The table includes some 110,000 clones, 70% to 85% detected once. The sequenced sample was peripheral blood, obtained from a patient treated with radiotherapy plus ipilimumab. The receptor set was obtained from a human donor with non-small cell lung cancer that progressed on radiotherapy plus ipilimumab. Some clones in this sample may be carry-over from other donors' samples.

The chain employs TRBV11-2 and TRBJ2-2; unclear D gene. CDR1 and CDR2 from the germline V gene are SGHAT and FQNNGV. The CDR3 sequence is 12 residues long. V shed 5 bases and J shed 3 bases, with 4 bases lying between them. In nucleotides, the CDR3 is TGTGCCAGCAGCAGTGACACCGGGGAGCTGTTTTTT. This sequence encodes CASSSDTGELFF. Based on the CDR3 plus reference TRBV11-2 and TRBJ2-2, the full variable domain is EAGVAQSPRYKIIEKRQSVAFWCNPISGHATLYWYQQILGQGPKLLIQFQNNGVVDDSQLPKDRFSAERLKGVDSTLKIQPAKLEDSAVYLCASSSDTGELFFGEGSRLTVL.

The chain carries TRBV5-1 and TRBJ2-7; possible D gene TRBD1, 6 bases. Germline CDR1 and CDR2: SGHRS and YFSETQ. The CDR3 consists of 15 residues. V shed 1 base and J shed 4 bases, with 15 bases lying between them. The CDR3 nucleotides are TGCGCCAGCAGCTTGAACGCAGGGGCTGGGTACGAGCAGTACTTC. Translating gives CASSLNAGAGYEQYF.

The chain couples TRBV19 to TRBJ2-3, with TRBD2 matching 10 bases. CDR1 LNHDA and CDR2 SQIVND come from the germline V gene (reference sequence). The V and J ends lost 10 bases and 6 bases, in that order; junction bases with no gene match: 25. The CDR3 covers 19 residues. The CDR3 loop is CATRQNLVVQRGGQDTQYF. CDR3 nucleotide sequence: TGTGCCACCCGACAAAACTTGGTGGTCCAGCGGGGGGGCCAGGATACGCAGTATTTT.

The rearrangement links TRBV2 to TRBJ1-5; no definite D call. The CDR3 runs 16 residues. The germline gives CDR1 SNHLY, CDR2 FYNNEI. V was clipped by 11 bases and J by 0 bases, with 20 bases between them. CDR3: CAGTPGPTYSNQPQHF. Written as DNA, the CDR3 is TGTGCCGGCACACCCGGACCGACTTATAGCAATCAGCCCCAGCATTTT.

The chain carries TRBV29-1 and TRBJ1-2; the D gene is possibly TRBD1 (6 bases). The CDR3 runs to 13 residues. Germline lookup yields CDR1 SQVTM and CDR2 ANQGSEA. The V end was cut by 6 bases, the J end by 1 base, with 12 bases between. The CDR3, as DNA: TGCAGCGTGCCCAGGGGAAATAACTATGGCTACACCTTC. It yields the protein CSVPRGNNYGYTF.

CDR3 loop: CASSDLAGNTIYF. The CDR3 DNA is TGTGCCAGCAGCGACTTAGCTGGAAACACCATATATTTT. V and J are TRBV27 and TRBJ1-3; D ambiguous. Germline CDR1 reads MNHEY; CDR2 reads SMNVEV (reference sequence). The V end was cut by 6 bases, the J end by 2 bases, with 8 bases between. The CDR3 consists of 13 residues.

This clone was recorded only once. This chain links TRBV5-4 with TRBJ1-4, with 7 bases fitting TRBD1. Germline CDR1 and CDR2: SGHNT and YYREEE (reference sequence). After removal of 2 bases from V and 5 bases from J, the junction contained 9 bases not matched to a gene. The CDR3 extends over 16 amino acids. In DNA, the CDR3 is TGTGCCAGCAGCTTAGATCGGAGGGGGCCGAATGAAAAACTGTTTTTT. This encodes CASSLDRRGPNEKLFF.

J is TRBJ1-6 and V is TRBV5-4, with 9 positions matching TRBD1. This CDR3 comprises 16 residues. The V gene end was trimmed by 4 bases and the J gene end by 5 bases; junction bases not matched to a gene: 7. Germline V gives CDR1 SGHNT, CDR2 YYREEE (reference sequence). The CDR3 DNA reads TGTGCCAGCAGCCTAACAGGGGGCTTGGATAATTCACCCCTCCACTTT. Its translation: CASSLTGGLDNSPLHF.

This clone turned up a few times. This rearrangement joins TRBV28 to TRBJ2-2, with D maybe TRBD1 (5 bases). CDR1 MDHEN and CDR2 SYDVKM come from the germline V gene. Trimming removed 3 bases from V and 9 bases from J, with 11 bases in between. The CDR3 is made up of 13 amino acids. For the CDR3, the DNA is TGTGCCAGCAGTTTCAGGGATCGGCGGGAGCTGTTTTTT. The encoded protein is CASSFRDRRELFF.

This chain uses TRBV5-4 with TRBJ2-2, with D possibly being TRBD1 or TRBD2 (5 bases each). With 7 bases removed from V and 3 bases from J, the gap between germline ends came to 19 bases. Looked up from germline, CDR1 is SGHNT and CDR2 is YYREEE (reference sequence). There are 16 residues in the CDR3. This CDR3 reads CASGWGSGSYTGELFF. CDR3 bases: TGTGCCAGCGGGTGGGGGTCGGGGTCTTACACCGGGGAGCTGTTTTTT.

The chain employs TRBV5-4 and TRBJ2-1, with 9 bases lining up with TRBD1. Germline V gene lookup returns CDR1 SGHNT and CDR2 YYREEE (reference sequence). The J segment lost 6 bases and the V segment lost 4 bases, leaving 11 bases of the junction unmatched. CDR3 size: 16 residues. The CDR3, as DNA: TGTGCCAGCAGCACCGGTCGGGACAGGGTAGTCAATGAGCAGTTCTTC. Translated: CASSTGRDRVVNEQFF.

The genes are TRBV30 and TRBJ1-1, with TRBD1 as a possible D gene (5 bases). CDR3 length: 16 residues. V shed 1 base and J shed 1 base, with 16 bases lying between them. Looked up from germline, CDR1 is GTSNPN and CDR2 is SVGIG (reference sequence). In DNA, the CDR3 is TGTGCCTGGAGTGGGACGGGGGGAGTAGGGAACACTGAAGCTTTCTTT. It translates to CAWSGTGGVGNTEAFF.

The chain employs TRBV28 and TRBJ1-3; D is ambiguous. The V end was cut by 6 bases, the J end by 4 bases, with 10 bases between. This CDR3 is 13 amino acids long. Germline V gives CDR1 MDHEN, CDR2 SYDVKM. The CDR3 spells CASRSTPGNTIYF. The CDR3 nucleotides read TGTGCCAGCAGGTCCACCCCAGGAAACACCATATATTTT.

V is TRBV6-1 and J is TRBJ1-1, with TRBD1 identical over 7 bases. V was clipped by 5 bases and J by 4 bases; unmatched bases: 7. Per germline, CDR1 MNHNS and CDR2 SASEGT. CDR3 length equals 14 residues. The CDR3 nucleotides are TGTGCCAGCAGTTCCTACAGGGGTTCCACTGAAGCTTTCTTT. Its protein product is CASSSYRGSTEAFF.

Only one count was recorded for this clone. The genes are TRBV5-4 and TRBJ2-3, with D tentatively TRBD1 (6 bases). Per the germline V gene, CDR1 is SGHNT and CDR2 is YYREEE (reference sequence). V was shortened by 4 bases and J by 2 bases, with 8 bases between the two germline ends. This CDR3 is built from 13 residues. In nucleotides, the CDR3 is TGTGCCAGCAGCCAGGGGTACACAGATACGCAGTATTTT. Protein: CASSQGYTDTQYF.

The chain carries TRBV15 and TRBJ1-1; perhaps TRBD1 as D (6 bases). V lost 0 bases, J lost 11 bases, and 13 bases lay in between. Germline assignment: CDR1 LNHNV and CDR2 YYDKDF (reference sequence). CDR3 size: 13 residues. The CDR3 reads CATSRDGGGLAFF. The DNA for the CDR3 is TGTGCCACCAGCAGAGATGGGGGGGGCCTGGCTTTCTTT. The full variable domain, completed using reference TRBV15 and TRBJ1-1, is DAMVIQNPRYQVTQFGKPVTLSCSQTLNHNVMYWYQQKSSQAPKLLFHYYDKDFNNEADTPDNFQSRRPNTSFCFLDIRSPGLGDTAMYLCATSRDGGGLAFFGQGTRLTVV.

The V gene is TRBV9, the J gene TRBJ1-3; no clear D gene. CDR1 is SGDLS and CDR2 is YYNGEE in the germline V gene. CDR3 length: 15 residues. The ends were cut back, 9 bases at V and 0 bases at J, with 16 bases in the middle. The CDR3 DNA sequence: TGTGCCACCTCCCCAGCGGGGAGCTCTGGAAACACCATATATTTT. Protein: CATSPAGSSGNTIYF.

This clone occurred a few times. The chain links TRBV6-1 to TRBJ2-6, with D uncertain. Germline-derived CDR1 and CDR2 are MNHNS and SASEGT. The CDR3 loop spans 14 amino acids. Between the trimmed V and J ends, which lost 5 bases and 0 bases, there was a span of 5 bases. The CDR3 reads CASSQDSGANVLTF. CDR3 bases: TGTGCCAGCAGTCAGGACTCTGGGGCCAACGTCCTGACTTTC.

The chain combines TRBV14 with TRBJ1-6; 7 bases align to TRBD1. J was trimmed by 0 bases and V by 4 bases; bases with no gene match: 9. Germline V gives CDR1 SGHDN, CDR2 FVKESK. CDR3 size: 18 residues. CDR3 protein: CASSLTVRGSSYNSPLHF. CDR3 coding DNA: TGTGCCAGCAGCCTAACCGTCAGGGGGAGCTCCTATAATTCACCCCTCCACTTT.

This clone was counted once. The chain joins TRBV5-5 to TRBJ2-5; 8 nucleotides agree with TRBD1. Germline V gene data show CDR1 as SGHKS and CDR2 as YYEKEE (reference sequence). J gave up 2 bases and V 4 bases, and 4 bases lay outside the gene matches. The CDR3 spans 14 residues. Here the CDR3 DNA reads TGTGCCAGCAGCCCGGGACAGGTACAAGAGACCCAGTACTTC. Translating it yields CASSPGQVQETQYF.

Worth noting for this clone: An end of the junction does not agree with germline; a read error may underlie this. The CDR3 nucleotides are TGTGCCAGCAGTTTATGGGGGTACACAGAAGCTTTCTTT. Its translation: CASSLWGYTEAFF. The V gene is TRBV28, the J gene TRBJ1-1, with D unclear. CDR1 is MDHEN and CDR2 is SYDVKM in the germline V gene. This CDR3 contains 13 residues.

The chain uses TRBV5-4 and TRBJ1-2, with unresolved D. CDR1 is SGHNT and CDR2 is YYREEE in the germline V gene (reference sequence). The ends were cut back, 7 bases at V and 6 bases at J, with 13 bases in the middle. CDR3 length: 12 amino acids. DNA for the CDR3: TGTGCCAGCCCCTCTGGGAGGGATGGCTACACCTTC. Protein sequence: CASPSGRDGYTF.

V and J are TRBV9 and TRBJ2-7, with D maybe TRBD2 (6 bases). The CDR3 runs 14 residues. Germline V gives CDR1 SGDLS, CDR2 YYNGEE. Trimming pared 0 bases from V and 3 bases from J, leaving 10 bases between. The CDR3 coding sequence is TGTGCCAGCAGCGTAGACTTGGGGGGCTACGAGCAGTACTTC. Translating it yields CASSVDLGGYEQYF.

This clone was detected a few times. The conserved phenylalanine or tryptophan normally closing the CDR3 is absent here, so this likely arose from a read error. The DNA is left out, because the CDR3 cannot be placed on it with certainty; the CDR3 is given as TCRdb lists it. The chain carries TRBV10-1 and TRBJ1-1; TRBD1 is the table's D call and was not checked against the DNA. The germline CDR1 and CDR2 sequences are WNHNN and SYGVQD (reference sequence). Counting both end residues, the CDR3 totals 8 amino acids. The CDR3 reads CASSEPHG.

V is TRBV28 and J is TRBJ1-1; no clear D gene. CDR1 and CDR2 (germline): MDHEN, SYDVKM. V shed 6 bases and J shed 9 bases, with 14 bases lying between them. The CDR3 loop spans 12 amino acids. The CDR3 reads CASSPGVGQAFF. CDR3 coding DNA: TGTGCCAGCAGCCCCGGAGTAGGGCAAGCTTTCTTT.

This chain uses TRBV5-4 with TRBJ2-3; D is possibly TRBD2 (6 bases). The CDR3 consists of 14 residues. V gave up 0 bases and J gave up 6 bases, with 11 bases separating them. The V gene's germline CDR1 is SGHNT and CDR2 YYREEE (reference sequence). CDR3 region: CASSLGGVRDTQYF. Written as DNA, the CDR3 is TGTGCCAGCAGCTTGGGCGGGGTCCGGGATACGCAGTATTTT.

This clone has only one observation. The CDR3 nucleotides are TGCGCCAGCAGATCCGGACTAGCCGCAGATACGCAGTATTTT. Translated, it gives CASRSGLAADTQYF. The genes are TRBV5-1 and TRBJ2-3; TRBD2 aligns across 8 bases. Germline V gene sequence: CDR1 SGHRS, CDR2 YFSETQ. Trimming removed 5 bases from V and 4 bases from J; junction bases left unmatched: 6. This CDR3 is built from 14 residues.

The chain employs TRBV10-3 and TRBJ1-2, with 12 bases aligning to TRBD1. V shed 5 bases, J shed 8 bases, and the junction held 12 bases outside the gene matches. Germline V gives CDR1 ENHRY, CDR2 SYGVKD. There are 16 residues in the CDR3. The DNA for the CDR3 is TGTGCCATCAGTACCGGGACAGGGGGCTTGTTAGTCGGCTACACCTTC. This sequence encodes CAISTGTGGLLVGYTF.

The DNA for the CDR3 is TGTGCCAGCTCACCAGTCGGACAGGGGGCATACGAGCAGTACTTC. Encoded protein: CASSPVGQGAYEQYF. The chain recombines TRBV18 with TRBJ2-7; 11 positions match TRBD1. Germline values: CDR1 KGHSH, CDR2 LQKENI. CDR3 length: 15 residues. V dropped 2 bases and J dropped 4; count of bases not matched to a gene: 4.

This chain connects TRBV6-1 to TRBJ1-2; the D is unclear. Germline lookup yields CDR1 MNHNS and CDR2 SASEGT. This CDR3 has 13 amino acids. The V and J ends lost 6 bases and 6 bases respectively, with 14 bases between them. CDR3 residues: CASSLGGPNGYTF. In DNA form, the CDR3 reads TGTGCCAGCAGCCTTGGAGGGCCGAATGGCTACACCTTC.